Sequencing of this T cell receptor (beta chain) was carried out in a study of OX40 agonist ivuxolimab in advanced cancers. Study overall: Partial responses were achieved by three patients: one hepatocellular carcinoma, two cutaneous melanoma.

This clone was picked up one time. Its antigen is unknown. Study-wide results and caveats: CD4+ and CD8+ T cells in blood underwent clonal expansion by week 6 at 0.1 to 3.0 mg/kg. Antigen specificity remained undetermined for the expanded peripheral T cells.

TCRdb's copy holds only in-frame clones and misses some; the assay was immunoSEQ multiplex PCR. The sample includes some 64,000 clones, about four fifths of them seen just once. The V end was cut by 0 bases, the J end by 1 base, with 9 bases between. The CDR3 totals 15 residues. This sequence joins TRBV23-1 and TRBJ1-2; tentative D call: TRBD1 (5 bases). TRBV23-1 is labeled an ORF, and its function is uncertain. The starting material was CD4+ or CD8+ T cells sorted from blood, obtained in a trial of the OX40 agonist ivuxolimab. The TCR was taken from an adult with an advanced solid tumor such as melanoma, head and neck, liver or kidney cancer. CDR3 amino acids: CASSQSSGINYGYTF. The CDR3 DNA is TGCGCCAGCAGTCAATCATCAGGGATTAACTATGGCTACACCTTC.